Listed here is a single T cell receptor (beta chain). The repertoire was sequenced with immunoSEQ multiplex PCR; TCRdb's copy has only in-frame clones and lacks some. This table holds 65,000 to 80,000 clones, around nine tenths found once. This sample is drawn from a study of blood T cell repertoires in COVID-19. V lost 6 bases to trimming and J lost 2 bases; unmatched junction nucleotides: 12. The CDR3 spans 17 residues. Germline V CDR1 and CDR2: LNHDA, SQIVND (reference sequence). The sample taken for sequencing was peripheral blood. The rearrangement uses TRBV19 and TRBJ2-3; TRBD1 matches at 9 bases. The TCR originated in a human donor in a cohort sampled during active COVID-19. CDR3 loop: CASRKDPGQGLTDTQYF. CDR3 bases: TGTGCCAGTAGAAAGGACCCGGGACAGGGCCTCACAGATACGCAGTATTTT. Looking up the rest from reference TRBV19 and TRBJ2-3 gives the full variable domain: DGGITQSPKYLFRKEGQNVTLSCEQNLNHDAMYWYRQDPGQGLRLIYYSQIVNDFQKGDIAEGYSVSREKKESFPLTVTSAQKNPTAFYLCASRKDPGQGLTDTQYFGPGTRLTVL.